The entry below gives a single T cell receptor (beta chain) sequence along with its context. The source of the sample is a study of blood T cell repertoires in COVID-19. Study context: The samples span acute and convalescent COVID-19 from the United States, Italy and Spain. PBMCs, B-cell-depleted T cells, or T cells provided the cDNA or gDNA that made up the material.

The V gene's germline CDR1 is LGHDT and CDR2 YNNKEL (reference sequence). The CDR3 consists of 16 residues. Germline trimming cut 1 base from V and 3 bases from J; bases unmatched to any gene: 4. Authors' data handling: Reference gene primers were amplified, and this amplification served to estimate nucleated cell counts. The protocol was immunoSEQ multiplex PCR, while the TCRdb copy is restricted to in-frame clones and leaves out a portion. V, J and clone size are those of that table, while D and trimming were read from the DNA. The sample shows approximately 80,000 clones, under 85% of them seen only once.

J is TRBJ2-3 and V is TRBV3-1 (or the pseudogene TRBV3-2); 10 bases line up with TRBD2. The TCR was taken from a human donor in a cohort sampled during active COVID-19. Sequencing was performed on peripheral blood. The CDR3 spells CASSQGAGGLTDTQYF. CDR3 in DNA: TGTGCCAGCAGCCAAGGAGCGGGGGGGTTGACAGATACGCAGTATTTT.